This is a list of T cell receptor beta chains from one sample in a study of shared clonotypes between healthy human individuals. TCRdb keeps only in-frame clones here, not all; method: immunoSEQ multiplex PCR. The data show about 640,000 clones, around 72% seen once. Sample: memory CD4+ T cells sorted from blood. These TCRs come from a woman younger than 45 in good health. CDR3s include the opening cysteine and the closing phenylalanine or tryptophan. D genes are given only for firm matches.

v_call	d_call	j_call	cdr3_aa
TRBV6-5	-	TRBJ1-1	CASSSGAPHMNTEAFF
TRBV9	TRBD1	TRBJ1-6	CASSVYGTGNSPLHF
TRBV6-5	TRBD2	TRBJ2-1	CASSLGGGLAINEQFF
TRBV7-9	TRBD1	TRBJ1-2	CASSSGQGLDLYGYTF
TRBV25-1	-	TRBJ1-1	CASSEVGRPGTEAFF
TRBV11-2	-	TRBJ2-3	CASSLVLRTDTQYF
TRBV7-9	TRBD1	TRBJ1-1	CASNSRGQMNTEAFF
TRBV7-6	-	TRBJ2-3	CASRAYSRDTQYF
TRBV30	-	TRBJ1-5	CAWSVAQGQPQHF
TRBV21-1	-	TRBJ2-7	CASSTPRAGGYEQYF
TRBV19	-	TRBJ2-1	CASSSTLGVGNEQFF
TRBV19	-	TRBJ2-6	CASSRKTGANVLTF
TRBV18	TRBD1	TRBJ2-1	CASSPRQGEEDEQFF
TRBV28	-	TRBJ2-7	CASSLWTAPYEQYF
TRBV9	-	TRBJ2-5	CASKGRAQETQYF
TRBV6-1	-	TRBJ2-7	CASSGRGAYEQYF
TRBV5-1	-	TRBJ1-1	CASGAGSMNTEAFF
TRBV4-1	TRBD1	TRBJ2-1	CASSQDTGVSNEQFF
TRBV5-1	-	TRBJ1-1	CASSLDWGNTEAFF
TRBV30	-	TRBJ1-1	CAWSVRGGQAFF
TRBV5-8	-	TRBJ2-3	CASSSAFGRGIMDTQYF
TRBV6-4	-	TRBJ1-5	CASSEFRGQPQHF
TRBV28	-	TRBJ1-1	CASTLGNTEAFF
TRBV11-2	-	TRBJ2-3	CASTHLASEDTQYF
TRBV2	-	TRBJ2-1	CASSDRAAYNEQFF
TRBV18	-	TRBJ2-5	CASSPPAPRETQYF
TRBV19	-	TRBJ1-4	CASSISGPRDNEKLFF
TRBV30	TRBD2	TRBJ2-5	CAWSVFSGSGKTQYF
TRBV15	-	TRBJ2-3	CATSRGGESTDTQYF
TRBV4-2	-	TRBJ2-7	CASSPEPGHNEQYF
TRBV11-2	TRBD2	TRBJ2-7	CASTRGLAEEGYEQYF
TRBV7-7	TRBD2	TRBJ2-3	CASSIGLAGGVQYF
TRBV2	-	TRBJ1-5	CASSERDPTSNQPQHF
TRBV5-1	-	TRBJ1-3	CASSGTDNTIYF
TRBV5-5	TRBD1	TRBJ1-5	CASSWTGINQPQHF
TRBV7-9	TRBD1	TRBJ2-3	CASSSGQGAQFTQYF
TRBV18	TRBD2	TRBJ2-4	CASSEPGLAGVNIQYF
TRBV5-1	TRBD1	TRBJ2-2	CASSRLEGGSGELFF
TRBV12-5	-	TRBJ2-1	CASGLIVHGRPNEQFF
TRBV28	-	TRBJ2-1	CASSLTRGPLRAEQFF
TRBV5-1	-	TRBJ1-4	CASSLAPQGGTPNEKLFF
TRBV5-6	TRBD1	TRBJ2-4	CASSFGTGNVGSKNIQYF
TRBV15	-	TRBJ2-1	CATSRAGRSYNEQFF
TRBV7-8	-	TRBJ1-3	CASSLVMSSGNTIYF